This passage covers 6 T cell receptor beta chains from one sample sequenced in a study of identical twins. TCRdb re-called the 5' RACE reads through MiXCR, storing one row per CDR3 protein. The sample includes a few hundred thousand distinct CDR3 sequences, 6% to 7% seen only once; the top ten take less than 15%. These sequences were also reported in another study, on T cells expressing NK-cell markers.

The sequenced material came from CD8+ T cells sorted from blood. The receptors were gathered from a young woman in good health.

This clonotype was counted ten times or more. The rearrangement joins TRBV6-1 to TRBJ2-3, with 13 bases that match TRBD2. CDR3 size: 15 residues. With V trimmed by 4 bases and J by 4 bases, 2 bases remained unmatched. Germline V gene lookup returns CDR1 MNHNS and CDR2 SASEGT. The CDR3 bases are TGTGCCAGCAGTGGACTAGCGGGAGGCGCAGATACGCAGTATTTT. Translating gives CASSGLAGGADTQYF.

V is TRBV19 and J is TRBJ2-3; 7 bases align to TRBD2. J lost 6 bases, V lost 4 bases, and 10 bases had no gene match. Germline assignment: CDR1 LNHDA and CDR2 SQIVND (reference sequence). This CDR3 contains 15 residues. CDR3 nucleotides: TGTGCCAGTAGTACCGCGACTAGCAGTTTGGATACGCAGTATTTT. This encodes CASSTATSSLDTQYF.

This clonotype was seen more than once but under ten times. This chain uses TRBV9 with TRBJ2-1; 11 bases fit TRBD1. The CDR3 has 15 residues. V trimming: 2 bases; J trimming: 7 bases; junction bases outside the gene matches: 5. Germline CDR1 is SGDLS and CDR2 is YYNGEE. CDR3 nucleotide sequence: TGTGCCAGCAGCGTCCGGGACAGGGGGAATAATGAGCAGTTCTTC. Protein sequence: CASSVRDRGNNEQFF.

Concerning this clonotype: A single base separates this from a much larger clone, so it may be a read error. The rearrangement joins TRBV5-6 to TRBJ2-7; possibly TRBD2 for D (5 bases). Germline loops: CDR1 SGHDT, CDR2 YYEEEE. This CDR3 is 12 amino acids long. The CDR3 loop is CAISPGSGEQYF. The CDR3 DNA sequence: TGTGCCATCAGCCCGGGATCGGGGGAGCAGTACTTC.

This chain links TRBV6-5 with TRBJ2-5; maybe TRBD2 (6 bases). CDR3 length: 12 residues. CDR1 and CDR2 from the germline V gene are MNHEY and SVGAGI. V shed 8 bases and J shed 2 bases, with 9 bases lying between them. The CDR3 nucleotides read TGTGCCAGCGGGAGGAATCAAGAGACCCAGTACTTC. As protein: CASGRNQETQYF.

At least ten counts were recorded for this clonotype. Here the CDR3 DNA reads TGTGCCAGCAGCTCCTCAGGGGCGTCTCCGTACAATGAGCAGTTCTTC. Protein sequence: CASSSSGASPYNEQFF. The chain joins TRBV7-6 to TRBJ2-1; a possible D gene is TRBD1 (6 bases). V lost 4 bases and J 4 bases, leaving 17 bases between the germline ends. The CDR3 is made up of 16 amino acids. Germline CDR1 reads SGHVS; CDR2 reads FNYEAQ.